The present T cell receptor (beta chain) was sequenced within a study of blood T cell repertoires in COVID-19. Study-level background: Sources were T cells, B-cell-depleted T cells, or PBMCs; the material itself was cDNA or gDNA.

V lost 1 base, J lost 8 bases, and 14 bases stayed unmatched. The germline CDR1 and CDR2 sequences are SGHTA and FQGNSA. The CDR3 is 17 amino acids. Clones were sequenced by immunoSEQ multiplex PCR, and TCRdb holds only the in-frame ones, with some missing. The table lists under 250,000 clones, around 90% of them singletons, with more than 0.65% in the top ten. The Seattle site enrolled patients during active infection and followed them longitudinally. The chain links TRBV7-2 to TRBJ2-1; TRBD2 matches at 7 bases. The sample consisted of peripheral blood. The clonotype originates from a man aged 30 to 39 with COVID-19, enrolled during active disease. The CDR3 loop is CASSLGSSRRAGDEQFF. CDR3 in DNA: TGTGCCAGCAGCTTAGGATCGTCTCGTAGGGCGGGGGATGAGCAGTTCTTC.